A selection of T cell receptor beta chains follows, all from one sample in a study of CD8+ T cells in alopecia areata. The protocol was immunoSEQ multiplex PCR, while the TCRdb copy is restricted to in-frame clones and leaves out a portion. The table lists some 190,000 clones, under 70% of them singletons. Source: CD4+ T cells sorted from blood, taken at approximately week 42, from a patient treated with tofacitinib. Receptors originate from a human donor with alopecia areata. CDR3s include the opening cysteine and the closing phenylalanine or tryptophan. D genes are given only for firm matches. Size values are once, few and many counts, or a class for expanded clones, and some rows have none.

v_gene	j_gene	abundance	d_gene	CDR3nt	CDR3aa
TRBV6-5	TRBJ1-2	NA	TRBD1	TGTGCCAGCAGATACGCCGGGACAGGGGTAATCTATGGCTACACCTTC	CASRYAGTGVIYGYTF
TRBV30	TRBJ2-7	NA	NA	TGTGCCTGGAGTCGAGTCGGGGCCCCCCAGAGGGAGCAGTACTTC	CAWSRVGAPQREQYF
TRBV20-1	TRBJ2-1	few	NA	TGCAGTGCTTCAGGCTCAGGGGAGCAGTTCTTC	CSASGSGEQFF
TRBV30	TRBJ2-1	NA	NA	TGTGCCTGGACGGTCGCCTACAATGAGCAGTTCTTC	CAWTVAYNEQFF
TRBV2	TRBJ2-7	NA	NA	TGTGCCAGCAGGCCGGGACTGAGTTCCTACGAGCAGTACTTC	CASRPGLSSYEQYF
TRBV18	TRBJ2-5	NA	NA	TGTGCCAGCTCACCAGACCATGGCTATACGGAGACCCAGTACTTC	CASSPDHGYTETQYF
TRBV7-2	TRBJ1-2	NA	NA	TGTGCCAGCAGTCCAACCGGGACGGGCTATGGCTACACCTTC	CASSPTGTGYGYTF
TRBV30	TRBJ1-4	NA	NA	TGTGCCTCGTCCAGTAATGAAAAACTGTTTTTT	CASSSNEKLFF
TRBV11-2	TRBJ2-6	NA	TRBD1	TGTGCCAGCAGCTCACAGGGGGCTGGGGCCAACGTCCTGACTTTC	CASSSQGAGANVLTF
TRBV15	TRBJ2-6	NA	NA	TGTGCCACCAGCCCTCCTGCGGCTGGGGCCAACGTCCTGACTTTC	CATSPPAAGANVLTF
TRBV27	TRBJ1-5	NA	TRBD1	TGTGCCAGCAGGAATACAGGGGGCAGAGGCAATCAGCCCCAGCATTTT	CASRNTGGRGNQPQHF
TRBV18	TRBJ1-1	NA	NA	TGTGCCAGCTCACCACTTCCCAGGGAGTCTGAAGCTTTCTTT	CASSPLPRESEAFF
TRBV2	TRBJ1-2	NA	NA	TGTGCCAGCACGGGTGGGGCTATTAACTATGGCTACACCTTC	CASTGGAINYGYTF
TRBV4-1	TRBJ2-2	NA	TRBD2	TGCGCCAGCAGCCAAGAGTCCAGGGAGGGACTAGCGGGGGGCGGGGAGCTGTTTTTT	CASSQESREGLAGGGELFF
TRBV29-1	TRBJ2-5	NA	NA	TGCAGCGTTGCCGGGGTGACCCAGTACTTC	CSVAGVTQYF
TRBV5-1	TRBJ2-7	NA	TRBD2	TGCGCCAGCGGGGGAGGGTCTAGCGGGGACTACGAGCAGTACTTC	CASGGGSSGDYEQYF
TRBV4-1	TRBJ1-5	NA	TRBD1	TGCGCCAGCAGCCACCGACAGGGGGGTCAGCCCCAGCATTTT	CASSHRQGGQPQHF
TRBV5-1	TRBJ2-6	NA	NA	TGCGCCAGCAGCTTGGGCGGGGTCACTGGGGCCAACGTCCTGACTTTC	CASSLGGVTGANVLTF
TRBV27	TRBJ2-7	NA	NA	TGTGCCAGCAGCCCCCTGGGCTCCTACGAGCAGTACTTC	CASSPLGSYEQYF
TRBV5-1	TRBJ1-4	NA	NA	TGCGCCAGCAGCTTTCAGCCTTCTAATGAAAAACTGTTTTTT	CASSFQPSNEKLFF
TRBV29-1	TRBJ1-4	few	NA	TGCAGCGTCAATGGGGGCTCTGGTGAAAAACTGTTTTTT	CSVNGGSGEKLFF
TRBV4-3	TRBJ1-2	NA	NA	TGCGCCAGCAGCTCCGTTGGAGGCTATTACACCTTC	CASSSVGGYYTF
TRBV5-1	TRBJ2-7	NA	NA	TGCGCCAGCAGCTTAGACATGGGCTACGAGCAGTACTTC	CASSLDMGYEQYF